This TCR beta chain was sequenced during a study of blood T cell repertoires in COVID-19. For the study at large: Whether acute or convalescent, the COVID-19 samples came from the United States, Italy and Spain. Sources were T cells, B-cell-depleted T cells, or PBMCs; the material itself was cDNA or gDNA.

The V segment lost 2 bases and the J segment 0 bases; nucleotides outside the gene matches: 8. This CDR3 is built from 17 residues. CDR1 SEHNR and CDR2 FQNEAQ come from the germline V gene (reference sequence). The Seattle patients joined while their infection was active and were tracked longitudinally afterward. The repertoire was sequenced with immunoSEQ multiplex PCR; TCRdb's copy has only in-frame clones and lacks some. The data hold over 150,000 clones, with roughly 94% observed a single time. The clonotype was recovered from a man aged 30 to 39 with COVID-19, enrolled during active disease. The J gene is TRBJ1-2, the V gene TRBV7-9, with TRBD1 matching 8 bases. Sequenced: peripheral blood. The CDR3 region has the DNA TGTGCCAGCAGCTTATCAATCCGGACAGGGTCTAACTATGGCTACACCTTC. Protein sequence: CASSLSIRTGSNYGYTF.